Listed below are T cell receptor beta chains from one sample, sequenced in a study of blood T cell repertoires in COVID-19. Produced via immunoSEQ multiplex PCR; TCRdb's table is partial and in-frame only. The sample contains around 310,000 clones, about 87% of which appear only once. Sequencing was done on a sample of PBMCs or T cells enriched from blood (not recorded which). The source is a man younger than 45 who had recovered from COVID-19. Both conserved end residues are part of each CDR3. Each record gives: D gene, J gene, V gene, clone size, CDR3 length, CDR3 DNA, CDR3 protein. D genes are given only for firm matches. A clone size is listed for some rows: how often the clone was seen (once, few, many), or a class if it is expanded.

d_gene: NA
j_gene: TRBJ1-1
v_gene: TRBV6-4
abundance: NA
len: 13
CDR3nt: TGTGCCAGCAGTGCACGGGGGAACACTGAAGCTTTCTTT
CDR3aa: CASSARGNTEAFF

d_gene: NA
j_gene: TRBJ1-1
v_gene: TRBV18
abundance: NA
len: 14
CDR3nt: TGTGCCAGCTGCGGACAGTCTCCGAACACTGAAGCTTTCTTT
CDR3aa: CASCGQSPNTEAFF

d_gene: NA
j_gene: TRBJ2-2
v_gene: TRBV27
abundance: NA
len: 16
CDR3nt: TGTGCCAGCAGTTTATACGGGGGGCGCGGATACGGGGAGCTGTTTTTT
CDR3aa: CASSLYGGRGYGELFF

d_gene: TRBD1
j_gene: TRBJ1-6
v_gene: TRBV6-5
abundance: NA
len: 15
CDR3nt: TGTGCCAGCAGCCCCCGCACAGGGGAAAATTCACCCCTCCACTTT
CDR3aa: CASSPRTGENSPLHF

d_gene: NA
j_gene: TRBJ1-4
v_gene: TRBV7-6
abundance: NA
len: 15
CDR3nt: TGTGCCAGCAGCTCCCACACAGGGCCGAATGAAAAACTGTTTTTT
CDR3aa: CASSSHTGPNEKLFF

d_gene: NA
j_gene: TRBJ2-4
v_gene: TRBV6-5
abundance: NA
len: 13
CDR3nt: TGTGCCAGCTCCGGGGACACTTTAAACATTCAGTACTTC
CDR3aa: CASSGDTLNIQYF

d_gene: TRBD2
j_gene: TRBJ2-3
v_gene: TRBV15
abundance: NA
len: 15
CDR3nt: TGTGCCACCAGCAGAGGGGGTAGCGGGACAAATACGCAGTATTTT
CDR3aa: CATSRGGSGTNTQYF

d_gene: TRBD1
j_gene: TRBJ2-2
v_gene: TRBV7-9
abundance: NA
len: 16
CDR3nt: TGTGCCACCGATCGGGGACAGGGTGGGAACACCGGGGAGCTGTTTTTT
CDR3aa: CATDRGQGGNTGELFF

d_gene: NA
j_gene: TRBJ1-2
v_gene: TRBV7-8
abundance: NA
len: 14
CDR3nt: TGTGCCAGCAGCGACAGGCCGGACCACTATGGCTACACCTTC
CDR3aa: CASSDRPDHYGYTF

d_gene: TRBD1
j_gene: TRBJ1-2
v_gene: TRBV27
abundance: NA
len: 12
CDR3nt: TGTGCCAGCAGGGACAGGAACTATGGCTACACCTTC
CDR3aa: CASRDRNYGYTF

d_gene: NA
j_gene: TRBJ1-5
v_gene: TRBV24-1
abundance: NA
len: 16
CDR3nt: TGTGCCACCAGTGATTCGGGACAATATAGCAATCAGCCCCAGCATTTT
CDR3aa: CATSDSGQYSNQPQHF

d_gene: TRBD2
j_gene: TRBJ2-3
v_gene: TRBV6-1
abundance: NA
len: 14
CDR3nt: TGTGCCAGCAGTGAATACCGGGAGGGACCTACGCAGTATTTT
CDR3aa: CASSEYREGPTQYF

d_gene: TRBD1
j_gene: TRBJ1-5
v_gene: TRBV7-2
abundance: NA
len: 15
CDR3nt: TGTGCCAGCAGCCCGAGGACAGGGGGCAATCAGCCCCAGCATTTT
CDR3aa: CASSPRTGGNQPQHF

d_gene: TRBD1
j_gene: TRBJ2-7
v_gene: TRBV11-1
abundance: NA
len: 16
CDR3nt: TGTGCCAGCAGCATTCATGGGGCAGGGGGTATCTACGAGCAGTACTTC
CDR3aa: CASSIHGAGGIYEQYF

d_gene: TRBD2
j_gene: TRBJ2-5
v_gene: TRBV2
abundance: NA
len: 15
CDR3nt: TGTGCCAGCAGTGTGGGAGGGGTTGAGGGGGAGACCCAGTACTTC
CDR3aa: CASSVGGVEGETQYF

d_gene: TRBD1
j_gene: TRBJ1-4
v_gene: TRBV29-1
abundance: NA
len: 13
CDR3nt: TGCAGCGTTGGACCGGGACAGGGTCAAAAACTGTTTTTT
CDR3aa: CSVGPGQGQKLFF

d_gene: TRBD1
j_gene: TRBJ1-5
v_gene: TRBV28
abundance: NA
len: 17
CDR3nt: TGTGCCAGCAGTTTGACAGGGGAAGGGTATAGCAATCAGCCCCAGCATTTT
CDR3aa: CASSLTGEGYSNQPQHF

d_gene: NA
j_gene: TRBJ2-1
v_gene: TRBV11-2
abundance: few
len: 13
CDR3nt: TGTGCCAGCAGCCTCAGGGTTTTCAATGAGCAGTTCTTC
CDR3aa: CASSLRVFNEQFF

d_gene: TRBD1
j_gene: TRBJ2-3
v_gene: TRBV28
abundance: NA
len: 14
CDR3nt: TGTGCCAGCAGTTTACAGGGGGCTAAAGATACGCAGTATTTT
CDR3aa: CASSLQGAKDTQYF

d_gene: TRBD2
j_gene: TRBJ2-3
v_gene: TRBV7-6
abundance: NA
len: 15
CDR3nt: TGTGCCAGCAGCACGAGCGGGGGGGACACAGATACGCAGTATTTT
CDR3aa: CASSTSGGDTDTQYF

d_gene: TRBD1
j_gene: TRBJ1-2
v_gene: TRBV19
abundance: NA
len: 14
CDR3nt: TGTGCCAGTAGTATAGGACAGGGTTTCGTTGGCTACACCTTC
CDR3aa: CASSIGQGFVGYTF

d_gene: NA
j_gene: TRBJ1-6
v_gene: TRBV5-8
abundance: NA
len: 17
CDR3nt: TGTGCCAGCAGCTTTCAGGGAGGGAAGTTTTATAATTCACCCCTCCACTTT
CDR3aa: CASSFQGGKFYNSPLHF

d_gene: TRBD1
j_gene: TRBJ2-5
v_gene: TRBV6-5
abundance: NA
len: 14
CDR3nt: TGTGCCAGCAGAAGACAGGGTGAAGCAGAGACCCAGTACTTC
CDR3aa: CASRRQGEAETQYF

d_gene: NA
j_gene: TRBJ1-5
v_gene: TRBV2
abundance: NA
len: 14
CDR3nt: TGTGCCAGCAACAGCGGGGAGAGCAATCAGCCCCAGCATTTT
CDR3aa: CASNSGESNQPQHF

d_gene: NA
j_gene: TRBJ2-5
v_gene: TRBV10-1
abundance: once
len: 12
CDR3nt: TGCGCCAGCAGTGCCGGGGGTGTGACCCAGTACTTC
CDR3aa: CASSAGGVTQYF

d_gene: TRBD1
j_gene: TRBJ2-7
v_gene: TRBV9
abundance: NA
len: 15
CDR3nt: TGTGCCAGCAGCCCATGGACAGGGACCGACGGCGAGCAGTACTTC
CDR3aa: CASSPWTGTDGEQYF

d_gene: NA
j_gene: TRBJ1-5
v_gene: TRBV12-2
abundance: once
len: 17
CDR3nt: TGTGCAAGTCGCTTACGCGCAGGGCCCATAAGCAATCAGCCCCAGCATTTT
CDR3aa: CASRLRAGPISNQPQHF

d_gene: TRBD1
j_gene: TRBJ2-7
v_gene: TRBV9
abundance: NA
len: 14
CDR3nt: TGTGCCAGCAGCACCTACGACAGGGCTTACGAGCAGTACTTC
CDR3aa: CASSTYDRAYEQYF

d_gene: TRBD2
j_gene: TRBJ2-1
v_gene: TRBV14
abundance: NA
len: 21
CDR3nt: TGTGCCAGCAGCCAAGATCGGCTTGGTCTAGCGGGGGTGTCCCTCTACAATGAGCAGTTCTTC
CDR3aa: CASSQDRLGLAGVSLYNEQFF

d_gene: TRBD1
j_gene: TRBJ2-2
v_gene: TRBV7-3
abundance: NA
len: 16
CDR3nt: TGTGCCAGCAGCCAAATGGGACAGGGAATCACCGGGGAGCTGTTTTTT
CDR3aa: CASSQMGQGITGELFF

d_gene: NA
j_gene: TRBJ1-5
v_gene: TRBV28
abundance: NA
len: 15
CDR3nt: TGTGCCAGCAGCACTCTTGACAGGTTCAATCAGCCCCAGCATTTT
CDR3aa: CASSTLDRFNQPQHF

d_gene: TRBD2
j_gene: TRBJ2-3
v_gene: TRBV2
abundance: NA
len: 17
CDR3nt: TGTGCCAGCAGTGAAGTAGCTAGCGGGGGGGCTTCAGATACGCAGTATTTT
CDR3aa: CASSEVASGGASDTQYF

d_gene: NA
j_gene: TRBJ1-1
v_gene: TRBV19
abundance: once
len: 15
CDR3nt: TGTGCCAGTAGTGAGGGAAGGGATATGAACACTGAAGCTTTCTTT
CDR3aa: CASSEGRDMNTEAFF

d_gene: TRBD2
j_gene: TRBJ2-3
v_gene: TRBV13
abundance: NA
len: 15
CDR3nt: TGTGCCAGCAGCCCTAGCGGGCCTAGCACAGATACGCAGTATTTT
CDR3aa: CASSPSGPSTDTQYF

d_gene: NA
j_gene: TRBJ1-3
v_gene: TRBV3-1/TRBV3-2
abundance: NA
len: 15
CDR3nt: TGTGCCAGCAGCTATGGACAGAACTCTGGAAACACCATATATTTT
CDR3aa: CASSYGQNSGNTIYF

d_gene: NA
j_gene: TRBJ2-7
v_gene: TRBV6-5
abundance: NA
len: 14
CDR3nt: TGTGCCAGCAGTTATTACGAGGGAAATGACGAGCAGTACTTC
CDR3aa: CASSYYEGNDEQYF

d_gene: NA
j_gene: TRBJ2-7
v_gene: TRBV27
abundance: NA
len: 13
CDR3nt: TGTGCCAGCAGCCGCCTGGCCTCCTACGAGCAGTACTTC
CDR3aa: CASSRLASYEQYF

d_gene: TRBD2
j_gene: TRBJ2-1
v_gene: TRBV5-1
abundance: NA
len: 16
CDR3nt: TGCGCCAGCAGCCTCCCTAGCGGGGGGGCAATAGATGAGCAGTTCTTC
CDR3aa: CASSLPSGGAIDEQFF

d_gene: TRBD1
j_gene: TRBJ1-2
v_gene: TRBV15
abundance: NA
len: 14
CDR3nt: TGTGCCACCAACCCGGGACAGGGACCCTATGGCTACACCTTC
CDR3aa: CATNPGQGPYGYTF

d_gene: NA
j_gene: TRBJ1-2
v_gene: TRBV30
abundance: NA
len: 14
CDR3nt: TGTGCCTGGACTCAAACGACAGCAAACTATGGCTACACCTTC
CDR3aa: CAWTQTTANYGYTF

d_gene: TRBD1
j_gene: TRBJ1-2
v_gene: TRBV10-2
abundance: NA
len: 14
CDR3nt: TGCGCCAGCAGCGACGGGACAGCAATCTATGGCTACACCTTC
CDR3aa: CASSDGTAIYGYTF

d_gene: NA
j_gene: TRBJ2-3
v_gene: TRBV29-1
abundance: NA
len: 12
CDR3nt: TGCAGCGTTGACCCGGGGATGGATACGCAGTATTTT
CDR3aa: CSVDPGMDTQYF

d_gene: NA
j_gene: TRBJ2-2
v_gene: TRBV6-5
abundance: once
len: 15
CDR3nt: TGTGCCAGCAGCATACAGGGATGGAGCACCGGGGAGCTGTTTTTT
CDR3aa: CASSIQGWSTGELFF

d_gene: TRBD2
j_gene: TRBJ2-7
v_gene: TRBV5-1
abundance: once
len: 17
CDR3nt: TGCGCCAGCAGCTTGGCTAGCGGGGGGGCCTATGACTACGAGCAGTACTTC
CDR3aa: CASSLASGGAYDYEQYF

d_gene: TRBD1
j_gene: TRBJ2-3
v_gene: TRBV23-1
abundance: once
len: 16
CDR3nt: TGCGCCATCATGGACAGGGTGGGACTCAACACAGATACGCAGTATTTT
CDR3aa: CAIMDRVGLNTDTQYF

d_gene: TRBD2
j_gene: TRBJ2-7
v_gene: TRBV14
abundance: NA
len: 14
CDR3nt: TGTGCCAGCAGCCACTTCAGCGGGACCTACGAGCAGTACTTC
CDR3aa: CASSHFSGTYEQYF

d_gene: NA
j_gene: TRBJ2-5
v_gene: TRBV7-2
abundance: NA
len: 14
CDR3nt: TGTGCCAGCAGCTTAGTTCGGGGTCCGGAGACCCAGTACTTC
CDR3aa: CASSLVRGPETQYF

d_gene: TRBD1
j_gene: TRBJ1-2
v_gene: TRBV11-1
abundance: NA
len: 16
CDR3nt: TGTGCCAGCAGCTTAGAAATTGTCAGGGGGTACTATGGCTACACCTTC
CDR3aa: CASSLEIVRGYYGYTF

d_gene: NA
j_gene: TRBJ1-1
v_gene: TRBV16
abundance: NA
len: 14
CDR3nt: TGTGCCAGCAGCCAATGGGGGGGGTGGACTGAAGCTTTCTTT
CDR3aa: CASSQWGGWTEAFF

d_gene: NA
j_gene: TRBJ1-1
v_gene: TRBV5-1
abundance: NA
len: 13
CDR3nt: TGCGCCAGCAGCATCCAGTCGAACACTGAAGCTTTCTTT
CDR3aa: CASSIQSNTEAFF

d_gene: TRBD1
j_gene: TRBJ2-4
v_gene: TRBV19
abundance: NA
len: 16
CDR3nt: TGTGCCAGTAGCATGACAGGGGGCAGAGCCAAAAACATTCAGTACTTC
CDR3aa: CASSMTGGRAKNIQYF

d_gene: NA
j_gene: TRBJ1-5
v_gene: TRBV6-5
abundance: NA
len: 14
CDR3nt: TGTGCCAGCATGACCAGGGGTTACGGGCAGCCCCAGCATTTT
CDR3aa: CASMTRGYGQPQHF

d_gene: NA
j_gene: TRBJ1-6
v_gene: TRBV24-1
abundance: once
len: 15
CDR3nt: TGTGCCACCAGTGACCCGCGAGAGGATAATTCACCCCTCCACTTT
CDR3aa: CATSDPREDNSPLHF

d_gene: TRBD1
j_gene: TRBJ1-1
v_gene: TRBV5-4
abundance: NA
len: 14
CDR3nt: TGTGCCAGCAGCTCTTTTGACAGGGAATTTGAAGCTTTCTTT
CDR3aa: CASSSFDREFEAFF

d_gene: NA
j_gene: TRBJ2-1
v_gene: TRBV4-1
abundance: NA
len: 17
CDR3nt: TGCGCCAGCAGCCAAGACCCGGGTCGGGGATGGGTAAATGAGCAGTTCTTC
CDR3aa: CASSQDPGRGWVNEQFF